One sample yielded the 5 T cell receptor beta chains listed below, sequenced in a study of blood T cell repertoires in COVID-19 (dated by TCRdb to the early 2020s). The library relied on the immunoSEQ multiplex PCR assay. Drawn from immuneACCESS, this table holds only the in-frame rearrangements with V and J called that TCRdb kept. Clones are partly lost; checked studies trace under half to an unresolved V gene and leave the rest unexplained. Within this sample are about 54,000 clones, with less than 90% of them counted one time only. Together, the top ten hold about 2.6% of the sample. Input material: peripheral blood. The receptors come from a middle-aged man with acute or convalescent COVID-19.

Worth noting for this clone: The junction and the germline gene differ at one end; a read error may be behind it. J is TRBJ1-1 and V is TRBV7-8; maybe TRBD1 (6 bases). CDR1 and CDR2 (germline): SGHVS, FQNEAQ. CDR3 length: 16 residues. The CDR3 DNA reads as TGTGCCAGCAGCTTAGTCGGTTCAGGGATGGGGGCCCGAGCGATCTTT. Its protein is CASSLVGSGMGARAIF.

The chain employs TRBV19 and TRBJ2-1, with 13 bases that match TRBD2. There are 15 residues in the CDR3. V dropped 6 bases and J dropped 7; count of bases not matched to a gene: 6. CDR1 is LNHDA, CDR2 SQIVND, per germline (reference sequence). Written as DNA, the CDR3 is TGTGCCAGTAGGCTGACTAGCGGGGGGTTGAATGAGCAGTTCTTC. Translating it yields CASRLTSGGLNEQFF. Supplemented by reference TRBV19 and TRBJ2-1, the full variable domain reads DGGITQSPKYLFRKEGQNVTLSCEQNLNHDAMYWYRQDPGQGLRLIYYSQIVNDFQKGDIAEGYSVSREKKESFPLTVTSAQKNPTAFYLCASRLTSGGLNEQFFGPGTRLTVL.

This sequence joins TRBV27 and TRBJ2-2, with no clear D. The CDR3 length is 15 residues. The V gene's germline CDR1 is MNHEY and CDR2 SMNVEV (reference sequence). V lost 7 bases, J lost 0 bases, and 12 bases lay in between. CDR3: CASNPHIANTGELFF. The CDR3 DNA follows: TGTGCCAGCAACCCGCACATCGCGAACACCGGGGAGCTGTTTTTT.

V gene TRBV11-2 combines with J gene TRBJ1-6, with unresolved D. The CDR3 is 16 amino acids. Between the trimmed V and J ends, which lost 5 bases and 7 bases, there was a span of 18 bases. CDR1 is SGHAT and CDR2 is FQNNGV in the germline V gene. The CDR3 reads CASSPRRITRNSPLHF. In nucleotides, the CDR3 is TGTGCCAGCAGCCCGCGACGGATCACTAGGAATTCACCCCTCCACTTT.

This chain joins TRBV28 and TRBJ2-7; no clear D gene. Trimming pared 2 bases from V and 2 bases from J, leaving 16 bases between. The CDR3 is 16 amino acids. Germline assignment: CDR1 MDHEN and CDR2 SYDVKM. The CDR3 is CASSLTLSGGTYEQYF. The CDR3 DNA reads TGTGCCAGCAGTTTAACCCTTTCTGGCGGAACCTACGAGCAGTACTTC.